The T cell receptor (beta chain) described here comes from a study of T cell repertoires in cytomegalovirus infection. The overall study: Recently identified HLA-C-restricted CMV epitopes were among the peptides used. CMV infection together with matching HLA type was indicated by public TCR beta signatures.

Findings and caveats of the study: HLA-C-restricted TCR beta clonotypes specific for CMV led the ex vivo response. Summed public TCR beta family frequency identified CMV carriers bearing the relevant HLA.

This clonotype has more than one count but fewer than ten. The antigen is not known. The ends were cut back, 4 bases at V and 2 bases at J, with 11 bases in the middle. This CDR3 is 14 amino acids long. Per the germline V gene, CDR1 is SGHAT and CDR2 is FQNNGV. MiXCR, applied by TCRdb to the reads, yields one record per CDR3 protein. The sample holds about 55,000 distinct CDR3 sequences, around a fifth seen once. The source material was CD8+ T cells from cultured PBMCs, sampled from culture after CMV antigen stimulation. This chain connects TRBV11-2 to TRBJ2-5; a possible D gene is TRBD1 (6 bases). The source is a human donor in good health (CMV status not recorded). Some clones in this sample may be carry-over from other donors' samples. The CDR3 here is CASSSTGRQETQYF. CDR3 nucleotides: TGTGCCAGCAGCTCGACAGGTCGGCAAGAGACCCAGTACTTC.